This T cell receptor beta chain was sequenced for a study of cytomegalovirus exposure and HLA in healthy donors. The study's findings and limits: Later analysis identified around 15,000 TCR beta sequences associated with HLA alleles, using a false discovery rate threshold of 0.05. It was 164 TCR beta chains that were listed as cytomegalovirus-associated.

CDR3 length: 16 residues. CDR1 and CDR2 (germline): SEHNR, FQNEAQ (reference sequence). The trim removed 4 bases at V and 0 bases at J, leaving 7 bases unmatched. As for this clone: What it recognizes is unknown.

The PCR employed 60 Vbeta primers together with 13 Jbeta primers. Clones were sequenced by immunoSEQ multiplex PCR, and TCRdb holds only the in-frame ones, with some missing. The top ten hold roughly 6.6% of the sample, which has around 88,000 clones, over 70% seen once. Sequenced input: PBMCs. The rearrangement links TRBV7-9 to TRBJ2-3; 7 positions agree with TRBD1. The clonotype comes from a man aged 45 to 65 in good health and CMV-seropositive. The CDR3 nucleotides read TGTGCCAGCAGCTCCAGCTGGACAGGCAGCACAGATACGCAGTATTTT. This translates into CASSSSWTGSTDTQYF.